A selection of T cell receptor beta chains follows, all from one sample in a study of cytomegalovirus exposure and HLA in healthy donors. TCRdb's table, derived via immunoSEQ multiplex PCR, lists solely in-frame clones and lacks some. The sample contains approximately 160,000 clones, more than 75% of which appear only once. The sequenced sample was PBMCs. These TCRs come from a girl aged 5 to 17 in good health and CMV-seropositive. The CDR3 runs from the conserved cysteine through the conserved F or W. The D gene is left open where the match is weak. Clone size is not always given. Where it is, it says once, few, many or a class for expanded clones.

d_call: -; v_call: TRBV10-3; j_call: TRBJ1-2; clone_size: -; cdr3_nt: TGTGCCATCAGTGAGATAACAGGGAGTGGTCCATATGGCTACACCTTC; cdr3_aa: CAISEITGSGPYGYTF
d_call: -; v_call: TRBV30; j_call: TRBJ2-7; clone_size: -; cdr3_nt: TGTGCCTGGGGGACTCAGCAGTACTTC; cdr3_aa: CAWGTQQYF
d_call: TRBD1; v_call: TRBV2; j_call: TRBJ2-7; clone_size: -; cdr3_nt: TGTGCCAGCCACCGGGACAGCTACGAGCAGTACTTC; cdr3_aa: CASHRDSYEQYF
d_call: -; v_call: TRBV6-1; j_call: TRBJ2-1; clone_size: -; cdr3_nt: TGTGCCAGCACCCCCGACACTTACAATGAGCAGTTCTTC; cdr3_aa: CASTPDTYNEQFF
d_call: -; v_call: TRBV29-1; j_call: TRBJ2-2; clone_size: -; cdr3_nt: TGCAGCGTTGATGGGGGCCAGGGCGCCGGGGAGCTGTTTTTT; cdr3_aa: CSVDGGQGAGELFF
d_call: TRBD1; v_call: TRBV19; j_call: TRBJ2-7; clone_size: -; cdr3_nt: TGTGCCAGTAGTATGGGTTCGAGGGGGCTGGCCTACGAGCAGTACTTC; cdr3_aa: CASSMGSRGLAYEQYF
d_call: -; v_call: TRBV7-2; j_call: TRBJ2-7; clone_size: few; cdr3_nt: TGTGCCAGCAGCTTACGGCAGGGTAACTACGAGCAGTACTTC; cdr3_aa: CASSLRQGNYEQYF
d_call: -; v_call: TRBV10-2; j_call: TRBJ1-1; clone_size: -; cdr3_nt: TGCGCCAGCAGTTTCACAACGAACACTGAAGCTTTCTTT; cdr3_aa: CASSFTTNTEAFF
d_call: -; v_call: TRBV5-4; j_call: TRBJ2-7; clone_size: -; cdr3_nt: TGTGCCAGCAGCTTGGGGTTCGGCGAGCAGTACTTC; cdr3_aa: CASSLGFGEQYF
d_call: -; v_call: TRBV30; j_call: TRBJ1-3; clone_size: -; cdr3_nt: TGTGCCTGGAGTGTACCGGGCGGTGGGGCAAACACCATATATTTT; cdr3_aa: CAWSVPGGGANTIYF
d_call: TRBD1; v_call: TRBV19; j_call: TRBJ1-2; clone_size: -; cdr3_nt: TGTGCCAGTAGAGCTAGGGACAGCCTTTATGGCTACACCTTC; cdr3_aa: CASRARDSLYGYTF
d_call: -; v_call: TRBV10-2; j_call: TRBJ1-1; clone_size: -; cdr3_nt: TGCGCCAGCAGAACCCACGCAGCGCTGAACACTGAAGCTTTCTTT; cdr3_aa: CASRTHAALNTEAFF
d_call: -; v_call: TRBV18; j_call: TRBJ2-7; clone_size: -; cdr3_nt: TGTGCCAGCTCACAACGGTGGGAGCAGTACTTC; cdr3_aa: CASSQRWEQYF
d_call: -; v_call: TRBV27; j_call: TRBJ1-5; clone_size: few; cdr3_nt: TGTGCCAGCAGTTTAAGCGGCAATCAGCCCCAGCATTTT; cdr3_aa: CASSLSGNQPQHF
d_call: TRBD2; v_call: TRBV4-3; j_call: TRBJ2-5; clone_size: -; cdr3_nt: TGCGCCAGCAGCCAAGATTGGGGGGGTAGCGGGGGAGAGACCCAGTACTTC; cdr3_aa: CASSQDWGGSGGETQYF
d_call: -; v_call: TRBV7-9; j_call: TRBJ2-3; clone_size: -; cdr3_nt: TGTGCCAGCAGCTTAGGGGCGGAGGGCTTCACAGATACGCAGTATTTT; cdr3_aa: CASSLGAEGFTDTQYF
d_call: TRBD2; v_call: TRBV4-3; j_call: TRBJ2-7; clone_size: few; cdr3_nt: TGCGCCAGCAGCCGAAGCGGGACTATTAACGAGCAGTACTTC; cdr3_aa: CASSRSGTINEQYF
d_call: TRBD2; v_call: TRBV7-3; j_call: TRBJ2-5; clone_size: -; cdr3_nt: TGTGCCAGCAGCTTCGGCGGGGGGGCCTGGGAGACCCAGTACTTC; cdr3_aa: CASSFGGGAWETQYF
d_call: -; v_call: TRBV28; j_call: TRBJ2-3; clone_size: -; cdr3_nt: TGTGCCAGCAGCATAGCTAGAAGACCCACAGATACGCAGTATTTT; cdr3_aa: CASSIARRPTDTQYF
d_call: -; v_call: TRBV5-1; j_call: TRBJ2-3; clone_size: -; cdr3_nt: TGCGCCAGCAGCTTCCGGGAGACCACAGATACGCAGTATTTT; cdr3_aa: CASSFRETTDTQYF
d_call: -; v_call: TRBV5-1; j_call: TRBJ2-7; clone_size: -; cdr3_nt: TGCGCCAGCAGCTTGCTGGCAGGAACAACTTACGAGCAGTACTTC; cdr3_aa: CASSLLAGTTYEQYF
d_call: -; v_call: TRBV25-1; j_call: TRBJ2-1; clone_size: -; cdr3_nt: TGTGCCAGCAGTGAACCGGGACAAGTCAATGAGCAGTTCTTC; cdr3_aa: CASSEPGQVNEQFF
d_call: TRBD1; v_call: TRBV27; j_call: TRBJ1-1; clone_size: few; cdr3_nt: TGTGCCAGCAGGCTGGGACAGACGAACACTGAAGCTTTCTTT; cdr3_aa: CASRLGQTNTEAFF
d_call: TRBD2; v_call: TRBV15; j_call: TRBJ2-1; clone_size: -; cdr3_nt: TGTGCCACCAGCAGAGATCGTTCAACCCAACAAGCGGGAGGGTACAATGAGCAGTTCTTC; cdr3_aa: CATSRDRSTQQAGGYNEQFF
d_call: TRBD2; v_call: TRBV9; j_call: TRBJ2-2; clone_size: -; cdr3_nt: TGTGCCAGCAGCGGGAGACTAGCGGGCGCCACCGGGGAGCTGTTTTTT; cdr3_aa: CASSGRLAGATGELFF
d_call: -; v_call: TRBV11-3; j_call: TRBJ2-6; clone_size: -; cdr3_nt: TGTGCCAGCAGCCCTACCTCTGGGGCCAACGTCCTGACTTTC; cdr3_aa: CASSPTSGANVLTF
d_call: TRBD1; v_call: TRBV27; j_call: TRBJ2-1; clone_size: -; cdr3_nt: TGTGCCAGCAGTTTACGGGACAGGGAGGGCAATGAGCAGTTCTTC; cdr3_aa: CASSLRDREGNEQFF
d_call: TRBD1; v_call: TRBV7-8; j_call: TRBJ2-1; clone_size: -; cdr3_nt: TGTGCCAGCGGACAGGGATCCTACAATGAGCAGTTCTTC; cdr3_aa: CASGQGSYNEQFF